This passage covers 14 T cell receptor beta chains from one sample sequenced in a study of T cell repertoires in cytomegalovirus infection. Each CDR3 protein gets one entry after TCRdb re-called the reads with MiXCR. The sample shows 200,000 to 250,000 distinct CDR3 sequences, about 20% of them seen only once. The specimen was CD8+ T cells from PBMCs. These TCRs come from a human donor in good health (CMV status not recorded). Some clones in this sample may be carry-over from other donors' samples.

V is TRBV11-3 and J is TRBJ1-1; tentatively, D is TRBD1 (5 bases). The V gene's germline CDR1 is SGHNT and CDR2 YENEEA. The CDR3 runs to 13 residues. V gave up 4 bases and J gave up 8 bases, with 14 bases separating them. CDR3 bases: TGTGCCAGCAGCTCCTGCAGGGATACCGAAGCTTTCTTT. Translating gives CASSSCRDTEAFF.

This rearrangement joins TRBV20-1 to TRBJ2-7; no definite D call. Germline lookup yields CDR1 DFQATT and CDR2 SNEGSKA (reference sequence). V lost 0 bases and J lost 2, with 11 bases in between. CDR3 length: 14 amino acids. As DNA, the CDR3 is TGCAGTGCTAGAGACCGGAGTGGGACCTACGAGCAGTACTTC. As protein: CSARDRSGTYEQYF.

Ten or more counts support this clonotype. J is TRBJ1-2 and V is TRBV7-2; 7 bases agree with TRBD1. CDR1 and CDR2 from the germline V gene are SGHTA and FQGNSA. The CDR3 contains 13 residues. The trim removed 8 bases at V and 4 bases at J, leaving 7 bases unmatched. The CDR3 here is CASAPGQSYGYTF. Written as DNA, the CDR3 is TGTGCCAGCGCCCCGGGACAGAGCTATGGCTACACCTTC.

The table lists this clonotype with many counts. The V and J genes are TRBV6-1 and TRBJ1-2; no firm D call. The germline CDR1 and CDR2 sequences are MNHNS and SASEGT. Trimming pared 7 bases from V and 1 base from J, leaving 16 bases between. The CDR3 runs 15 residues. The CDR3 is CASIHLREYNYGYTF. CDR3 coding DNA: TGTGCCAGCATTCACCTCCGGGAATATAACTATGGCTACACCTTC.

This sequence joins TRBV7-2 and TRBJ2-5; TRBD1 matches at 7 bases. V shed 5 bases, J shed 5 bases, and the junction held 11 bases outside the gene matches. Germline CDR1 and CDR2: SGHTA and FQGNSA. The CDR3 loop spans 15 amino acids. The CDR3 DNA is TGTGCCAGCAGCCCCTGGACAGGATGGGTGGAGACCCAGTACTTC. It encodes CASSPWTGWVETQYF.

In nucleotides, the CDR3 is TGTGCCAGCAGCGCCGACAGGAACACTGAAGCTTTCTTT. It specifies CASSADRNTEAFF. This rearrangement joins TRBV11-1 to TRBJ1-1; TRBD1 might be the D (5 bases). CDR1 is SGHAT, CDR2 FQDESV, per germline (reference sequence). V dropped 5 bases and J dropped 1 base, with 8 bases sitting between them. The CDR3 is 13 residues long.

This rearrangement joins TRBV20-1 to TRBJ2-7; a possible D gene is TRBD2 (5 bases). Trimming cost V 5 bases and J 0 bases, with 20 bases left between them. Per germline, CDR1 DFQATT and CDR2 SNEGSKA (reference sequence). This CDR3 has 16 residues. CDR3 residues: CSAGGRAEIFSYEQYF. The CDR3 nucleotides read TGCAGTGCTGGAGGACGCGCGGAAATTTTCTCCTACGAGCAGTACTTC.

CDR3 DNA sequence: TGCAGTGCTAGAGAACGGGTGGGGACAGTGACCTACAATGAGCAGTTCTTC. Residues: CSARERVGTVTYNEQFF. The chain uses TRBV20-1 and TRBJ2-1; 7 positions match TRBD1. After removal of 0 bases from V and 2 bases from J, the junction contained 10 bases not matched to a gene. Germline V gene sequence: CDR1 DFQATT, CDR2 SNEGSKA (reference sequence). The CDR3 runs to 17 residues.

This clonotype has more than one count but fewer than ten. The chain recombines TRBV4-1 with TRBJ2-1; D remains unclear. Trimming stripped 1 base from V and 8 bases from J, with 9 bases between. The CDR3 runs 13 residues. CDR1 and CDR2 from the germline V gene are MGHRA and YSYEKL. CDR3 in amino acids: CASSQALWDEQFF. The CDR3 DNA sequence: TGCGCCAGCAGCCAAGCCTTGTGGGATGAGCAGTTCTTC.

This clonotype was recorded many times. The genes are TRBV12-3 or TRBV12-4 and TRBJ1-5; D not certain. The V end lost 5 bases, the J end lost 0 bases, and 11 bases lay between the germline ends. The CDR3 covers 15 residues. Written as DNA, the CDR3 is TGTGCCAGCAGTGTCCGAGGAGGTAGCAATCAGCCCCAGCATTTT. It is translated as CASSVRGGSNQPQHF.

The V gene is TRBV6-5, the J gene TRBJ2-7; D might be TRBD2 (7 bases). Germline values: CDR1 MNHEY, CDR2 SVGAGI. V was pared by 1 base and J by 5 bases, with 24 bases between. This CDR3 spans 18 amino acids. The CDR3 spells CASSYWGRGGGDLDEQYF. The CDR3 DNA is TGTGCCAGCAGTTACTGGGGGCGAGGCGGGGGTGACCTCGACGAGCAGTACTTC.

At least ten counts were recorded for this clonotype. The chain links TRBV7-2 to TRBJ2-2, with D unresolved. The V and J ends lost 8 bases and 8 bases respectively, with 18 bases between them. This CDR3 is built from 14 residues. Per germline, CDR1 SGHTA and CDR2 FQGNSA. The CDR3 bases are TGTGCCAGCGGAAACCAGAGAACACAGGGGGAGCTGTTTTTT. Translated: CASGNQRTQGELFF.

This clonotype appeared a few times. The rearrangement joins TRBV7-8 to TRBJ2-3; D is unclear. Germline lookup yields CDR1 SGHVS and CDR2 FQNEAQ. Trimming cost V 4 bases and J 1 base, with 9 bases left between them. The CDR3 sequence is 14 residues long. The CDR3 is CASSSMPGTDTQYF. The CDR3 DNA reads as TGTGCCAGCAGCTCCATGCCGGGCACAGATACGCAGTATTTT.

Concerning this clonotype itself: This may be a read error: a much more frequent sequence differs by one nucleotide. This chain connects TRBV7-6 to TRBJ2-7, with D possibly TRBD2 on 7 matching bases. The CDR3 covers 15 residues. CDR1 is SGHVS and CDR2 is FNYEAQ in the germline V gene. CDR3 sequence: CASRLEGGGSYEQYF. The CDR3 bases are TGTGCCAGCCGCTTAGAAGGGGGGGGATCCTACGAGCAGTACTTC.